The 7 T cell receptor beta chains below were found in one sample sequenced in a study of CD4 T cells in lung cancer. Clones were read by immunoSEQ multiplex PCR, and TCRdb kept only the in-frame ones, dropping some. The data contain under 6,000 clones, roughly 74% of them seen just once; the ten biggest clones take up about 15%. The sample consisted of lung tumor tissue. Receptors originate from a man aged 60 to 69 with non-small cell lung cancer.

The rearrangement joins TRBV10-2 to TRBJ2-3, with 10 bases aligning to TRBD2. The junction had 2 bases not matched to a gene; V was cut back by 10 bases and J by 1 base. This CDR3 contains 13 residues. Looked up from germline, CDR1 is WSHSY and CDR2 is SAAADI. CDR3 coding DNA: TGCGCCACTCTAGCGGGAGGCACAGATACGCAGTATTTT. Protein product: CATLAGGTDTQYF.

J is TRBJ2-1 and V is TRBV19; 7 nucleotides agree with TRBD2. The V and J ends lost 6 bases and 4 bases, in that order; junction bases with no gene match: 12. The CDR3 is made up of 16 amino acids. Germline V gives CDR1 LNHDA, CDR2 SQIVND (reference sequence). CDR3 sequence reads: CASSYSRGSWYNEQFF. CDR3 in DNA: TGTGCCAGTAGCTATAGTCGCGGGAGTTGGTACAATGAGCAGTTCTTC.

This chain connects TRBV6-5 to TRBJ2-3, with 14 bases matching TRBD2. The CDR3 length is 15 residues. Germline values: CDR1 MNHEY, CDR2 SVGAGI. V lost 2 bases to trimming and J lost 5 bases; unmatched junction nucleotides: 0. CDR3 amino acids: CASSYGLAGGDTQYF. CDR3 DNA sequence: TGTGCCAGCAGTTACGGACTAGCGGGAGGAGATACGCAGTATTTT.

CDR3 coding DNA: TGTGCCAGTAGTATTAGAGAGGGTAACTACGAGCAGTACTTC. The encoded protein is CASSIREGNYEQYF. The gene calls are TRBV19 and TRBJ2-7; possible D gene TRBD2, 5 bases. The CDR3 runs 14 residues. V was trimmed by 3 bases and J by 3 bases, leaving 12 bases between them. Germline-derived CDR1 and CDR2 are LNHDA and SQIVND (reference sequence).

This sequence joins TRBV29-1 and TRBJ1-2; 10 bases match TRBD1. With V trimmed by 0 bases and J by 4 bases, 2 bases remained unmatched. The CDR3 runs to 14 residues. The germline V gene encodes CDR1 SQVTM and CDR2 ANQGSEA. The CDR3 loop reads CSVEDRTGGYGYTF. CDR3 nucleotides: TGCAGCGTTGAAGATCGGACAGGGGGCTATGGCTACACCTTC.

The rearrangement joins TRBV6-4 to TRBJ2-3, with TRBD1 as a possible D gene (5 bases). Germline CDR1 reads MRHNA; CDR2 reads SNTAGT. Between the trimmed V and J ends, which lost 3 bases and 1 base, there was a span of 5 bases. This CDR3 is 13 amino acids long. The CDR3 here is CASSEGGTDTQYF. CDR3 nucleotide sequence: TGTGCCAGCAGTGAAGGGGGCACAGATACGCAGTATTTT.

The V call is TRBV9, the J call TRBJ1-2; D is unresolved. The CDR3 runs to 15 residues. Germline V gene sequence: CDR1 SGDLS, CDR2 YYNGEE. V was cut by 3 bases and J by 3 bases, with 15 bases left in between. Here the CDR3 reads CASSAAPESYYGYTF. Here the CDR3 DNA reads TGTGCCAGCAGCGCTGCCCCCGAGTCCTACTATGGCTACACCTTC.